One and the same sample provided the 4 T cell receptor beta chains below, sequenced in a study of tumour-infiltrating T cells in Burkitt lymphoma. Some clones are missing from TCRdb's copy, which holds only in-frame ones; the method was immunoSEQ multiplex PCR. The table has 4,000 or so clones, approximately 16% seen once. Sequences were obtained from tumor tissue. The receptors stem from a human donor with diffuse large B-cell lymphoma. Some clones in this sample may be carry-over from other donors' samples.

This clone was detected only a few times. The rearrangement uses TRBV5-6 and TRBJ1-6; D is ambiguous. In germline, CDR1 is SGHDT, CDR2 YYEEEE. Trimming cost V 0 bases and J 4 bases, with 2 bases left between them. The CDR3 sequence is 13 residues long. CDR3 sequence: CASSLGYNSPLHF. The CDR3, as DNA: TGTGCCAGCAGCTTGGGGTATAATTCACCCCTCCACTTT. The entire variable domain, with the rest obtained from reference TRBV5-6 and TRBJ1-6, is as follows: DAGVTQSPTHLIKTRGQQVTLRCSPKSGHDTVSWYQQALGQGPQFIFQYYEEEERQRGNFPDRFSGHQFPNYSSELNVNALLLGDSALYLCASSLGYNSPLHFGNGTRLTVT.

This sequence joins TRBV28 and TRBJ2-7; D unresolved. V was cut by 6 bases and J by 3 bases, with 3 bases left in between. The CDR3 covers 10 residues. CDR1 and CDR2 (germline): MDHEN, SYDVKM. The DNA for the CDR3 is TGTGCCAGCAGCCGCTACGAGCAGTACTTC. Its protein is CASSRYEQYF. The variable domain in full, with the rest retrieved from reference TRBV28 and TRBJ2-7, is DVKVTQSSRYLVKRTGEKVFLECVQDMDHENMFWYRQDPGLGLRLIYFSYDVKMKEKGDIPEGYSVSREKKERFSLILESASTNQTSMYLCASSRYEQYFGPGTRLTVT.

V usage is TRBV19 and J usage is TRBJ2-5, with TRBD1 matching 7 bases. Germline-derived CDR1 and CDR2 are LNHDA and SQIVND (reference sequence). The CDR3 has 15 amino acids. V was clipped by 5 bases and J by 10 bases; unmatched bases: 16. In nucleotides, the CDR3 is TGTGCCAGTAGTGCCGGACAGGACCACCTGGGAGACCAGTACTTC. Its protein is CASSAGQDHLGDQYF.

The J gene is TRBJ2-1, the V gene TRBV27; TRBD1 might be the D (6 bases). This CDR3 is built from 17 residues. Trimming removed 4 bases from V and 2 bases from J, with 18 bases in between. Germline CDR1 reads MNHEY; CDR2 reads SMNVEV (reference sequence). The CDR3 bases are TGTGCCAGCAGTTCCCAGACAGGTGGCCCGACCTACAATGAGCAGTTCTTC. It specifies CASSSQTGGPTYNEQFF.